Below, 20 T cell receptor beta chains from the same sample are listed, as sequenced in a study of early T cells in non-severe SARS-CoV-2 infection. Via MiXCR, TCRdb re-called the 5' RACE reads, giving one row per CDR3 protein. The table records 65,000 to 95,000 distinct CDR3 sequences, about 9.6% of them present only once. The sequenced sample was whole blood. These receptors all stem from an adult who was a healthcare worker with PCR-confirmed SARS-CoV-2 infection or an uninfected control (not recorded which).

V gene TRBV27 combines with J gene TRBJ2-7; 12 bases align to TRBD2. This CDR3 contains 16 residues. Germline CDR1 and CDR2: MNHEY and SMNVEV (reference sequence). V shed 0 bases, J shed 7 bases, and the junction held 7 bases outside the gene matches. The CDR3 nucleotides are TGTGCCAGCAGTTTATCTCTAGCGGGAGGGCCGGGGGAGCAGTACTTC. As protein: CASSLSLAGGPGEQYF.

This chain joins TRBV28 and TRBJ2-7; D uncertain. Germline V gene lookup returns CDR1 MDHEN and CDR2 SYDVKM. The CDR3 spans 12 residues. The V end was cut by 2 bases, the J end by 6 bases, with 8 bases between. In DNA, the CDR3 is TGTGCCAGCAGTTTACCCATAGGCGAGCAGTACTTC. Its translation is CASSLPIGEQYF. Based on the CDR3 plus reference TRBV28 and TRBJ2-7, the full variable domain is DVKVTQSSRYLVKRTGEKVFLECVQDMDHENMFWYRQDPGLGLRLIYFSYDVKMKEKGDIPEGYSVSREKKERFSLILESASTNQTSMYLCASSLPIGEQYFGPGTRLTVT.

This clonotype was counted at least ten times. The V and J genes are TRBV20-1 and TRBJ2-4; 11 bases agree with TRBD1. The ends lost 1 base at V and 7 bases at J; junction bases unmatched: 6. The CDR3 length is 15 residues. Germline V gene lookup returns CDR1 DFQATT and CDR2 SNEGSKA (reference sequence). The CDR3 reads CSARVWDRGRNIQYF. DNA of the CDR3: TGCAGTGCTAGAGTGTGGGACAGGGGGAGGAACATTCAGTACTTC.

CDR3 region: CSASTYNSPLHF. The DNA of the CDR3 is TGCAGTGCCTCGACCTATAATTCACCCCTCCACTTT. The gene calls are TRBV20-1 and TRBJ1-6, with D unclear. This CDR3 has 12 residues. Trimming cost V 6 bases and J 2 bases, with 5 bases left between them. In germline, CDR1 is DFQATT, CDR2 SNEGSKA (reference sequence).

This clonotype showed up just once. This sequence joins TRBV6-4 and TRBJ2-3; D is uncertain. Trimming cost V 0 bases and J 7 bases, with 8 bases left between them. CDR1 is MRHNA and CDR2 is SNTAGT in the germline V gene. The CDR3 has 13 residues. The CDR3 DNA reads TGTGCCAGCAGTGACTCGATAGGTTATACGCAGTATTTT. It codes for CASSDSIGYTQYF.

Many counts were recorded for this clonotype. The chain links TRBV6-6 to TRBJ1-5, with D uncertain. Germline V gene data show CDR1 as MNHNY and CDR2 as SVGAGI (reference sequence). The CDR3 runs 15 residues. The germline V and J ends were trimmed by 0 bases and 6 bases, with 12 bases remaining between them. The CDR3 nucleotides are TGTGCCAGCAGTTACTCCGTGGCACTCGGTCAGCCCCAGCATTTT. Its translation is CASSYSVALGQPQHF.

There are many counts of this clonotype. V gene TRBV20-1 combines with J gene TRBJ2-7; D is ambiguous. V was trimmed by 2 bases and J by 2 bases, leaving 7 bases between them. The CDR3 runs 12 residues. The germline CDR1 and CDR2 sequences are DFQATT and SNEGSKA (reference sequence). The CDR3 DNA sequence: TGCAGTGCTAGACGGCAGGCCTACGAGCAGTACTTC. Its translation: CSARRQAYEQYF.

The table lists this clonotype with many counts. This chain uses TRBV30 with TRBJ2-5; 11 positions match TRBD2. Germline CDR1 GTSNPN, CDR2 SVGIG (reference sequence). The V and J ends lost 2 bases and 4 bases, in that order; junction bases with no gene match: 3. The CDR3 has 14 amino acids. In DNA form, the CDR3 reads TGTGCCTGGAGTATAGGACTAGCGGGAGAGACCCAGTACTTC. This gives the protein CAWSIGLAGETQYF. The full variable domain, with the rest looked up from reference TRBV30 and TRBJ2-5, is SQTIHQWPATLVQPVGSPLSLECTVEGTSNPNLYWYRQAAGRGLQLLFYSVGIGQISSEVPQNLSASRPQDRQFILSSKKLLLSDSGFYLCAWSIGLAGETQYFGPGTRLLVL.

This clonotype was picked up many times. The chain joins TRBV7-6 to TRBJ2-3, with 14 bases aligning to TRBD2. The CDR3 covers 18 residues. V was pared by 5 bases and J by 3 bases, with 10 bases of the junction left unmatched. The germline V gene has CDR1 SGHVS and CDR2 FNYEAQ. The CDR3: CASSRGLAGGVRTDTQYF. The CDR3 nucleotides are TGTGCCAGCAGCAGAGGACTAGCGGGAGGAGTTCGGACAGATACGCAGTATTTT. Looking up the rest from reference TRBV7-6 and TRBJ2-3 gives the full variable domain: GAGVSQSPRYKVTKRGQDVALRCDPISGHVSLYWYRQALGQGPEFLTYFNYEAQQDKSGLPNDRFSAERPEGSISTLTIQRTEQRDSAMYRCASSRGLAGGVRTDTQYFGPGTRLTVL.

The table lists this clonotype with a few counts. The V and J genes are TRBV30 and TRBJ2-7, with D tentatively TRBD1 or TRBD2 (5 bases each). Trimming stripped 2 bases from V and 2 bases from J, with 10 bases between. The CDR3 consists of 13 residues. Germline assignment: CDR1 GTSNPN and CDR2 SVGIG (reference sequence). CDR3 loop: CAWSLPGPYEQYF. DNA of the CDR3: TGTGCCTGGAGTCTCCCGGGACCCTACGAGCAGTACTTC.

V is TRBV27 and J is TRBJ1-1; TRBD1 agrees at 7 bases. This CDR3 comprises 19 residues. CDR1 is MNHEY, CDR2 SMNVEV, per germline (reference sequence). The V and J ends lost 2 bases and 3 bases, in that order; junction bases with no gene match: 18. The CDR3 nucleotides read TGTGCCAGCAGTTTAGCCCGCCCGCGCAGACAGGGAATCGACACTGAAGCTTTCTTT. Translation: CASSLARPRRQGIDTEAFF.

The chain joins TRBV7-9 to TRBJ1-1, with D uncertain. The ends were cut back, 5 bases at V and 8 bases at J, with 12 bases in the middle. Germline CDR1 and CDR2: SEHNR and FQNEAQ (reference sequence). There are 12 residues in the CDR3. The CDR3 bases are TGTGCCAGCAGCCGGACGGTTGTAGAAGCTTTCTTT. This translates into CASSRTVVEAFF. Combining the CDR3 with reference TRBV7-9 and TRBJ1-1 gives the whole variable domain DTGVSQNPRHKITKRGQNVTFRCDPISEHNRLYWYRQTLGQGPEFLTYFQNEAQLEKSRLLSDRFSAERPKGSFSTLEIQRTEQGDSAMYLCASSRTVVEAFFGQGTRLTVV.

This chain connects TRBV7-3 to TRBJ1-1; 10 positions match TRBD1. The CDR3 has 14 amino acids. With 4 bases clipped from V and 9 bases from J, the junction kept 8 bases outside the gene matches. Looked up from germline, CDR1 is SGHTA and CDR2 is FQGTGA. Here the CDR3 DNA reads TGTGCCAGCAGCTCCGGGACAGGGGCTGGCAAAGCTTTCTTT. It is translated as CASSSGTGAGKAFF.

This clonotype was recorded many times. V usage is TRBV5-1 and J usage is TRBJ2-1, with 11 bases lining up with TRBD1. With 4 bases clipped from V and 6 bases from J, the junction kept 6 bases outside the gene matches. The CDR3 totals 15 residues. Germline CDR1 reads SGHRS; CDR2 reads YFSETQ. For the CDR3, the DNA is TGCGCCAGCAGCCTACTTGGGACAGGGGGCAATGAGCAGTTCTTC. Translated, it gives CASSLLGTGGNEQFF.

This clonotype has a handful of counts. The chain employs TRBV30 and TRBJ2-7, with a possible D match to TRBD2 (6 bases). Trimming removed 6 bases from V and 4 bases from J, with 13 bases in between. CDR1 GTSNPN and CDR2 SVGIG come from the germline V gene (reference sequence). CDR3 length: 12 amino acids. The CDR3 bases are TGTGCCTGCCGCGGGACTTTTTACGAGCAGTACTTC. Translated, it gives CACRGTFYEQYF.

This clonotype was seen ten or more times. This chain joins TRBV29-1 and TRBJ1-5, with D possibly being TRBD1 (6 bases). Per the germline V gene, CDR1 is SQVTM and CDR2 is ANQGSEA. The CDR3 sequence is 13 residues long. V gave up 6 bases and J gave up 7 bases, with 16 bases separating them. CDR3 in DNA: TGCAGCGTCGCTACAGGGTCCAACCAGCCCCAGCATTTT. Its protein product is CSVATGSNQPQHF.

The rearrangement links TRBV10-3 to TRBJ2-3, with a possible D match to TRBD2 (6 bases). The germline CDR1 and CDR2 sequences are ENHRY and SYGVKD. CDR3 length: 15 residues. V dropped 8 bases and J dropped 2 bases, with 17 bases sitting between them. The CDR3 spells CAIHPGTPYTDTQYF. The CDR3 DNA follows: TGTGCCATCCACCCCGGGACTCCTTACACAGATACGCAGTATTTT.

This clonotype was detected ten times or more. V usage is TRBV29-1 and J usage is TRBJ2-7, with a tentative D call TRBD1 (6 bases). Trimming pared 7 bases from V and 4 bases from J, leaving 17 bases between. This CDR3 spans 13 amino acids. Germline CDR1 and CDR2: SQVTM and ANQGSEA. The CDR3 DNA follows: TGCAGCGCCTACAGGGAAGGGTCTTACGAGCAGTACTTC. This encodes CSAYREGSYEQYF.

This clonotype came up many times. This chain uses TRBV6-1 with TRBJ2-3, with 8 bases that match TRBD2. V shed 4 bases, J shed 4 bases, and the junction held 7 bases outside the gene matches. CDR1 is MNHNS, CDR2 SASEGT, per germline. The CDR3 is made up of 15 amino acids. Written as DNA, the CDR3 is TGTGCCAGCAGTGGGGTGGCGGGAGGACCAGATACGCAGTATTTT. Protein sequence: CASSGVAGGPDTQYF.

This clonotype appeared many times. V gene TRBV19 combines with J gene TRBJ1-6, with TRBD1 matching over 9 bases. With 4 bases clipped from V and 11 bases from J, the junction kept 12 bases outside the gene matches. The CDR3 covers 16 residues. Per the germline V gene, CDR1 is LNHDA and CDR2 is SQIVND (reference sequence). CDR3 sequence: CASSRFPGQGSPPLHF. The CDR3 coding sequence is TGTGCCAGTAGTAGATTCCCGGGACAGGGAAGTCCACCCCTCCACTTT.